Shown below are 19 T cell receptor beta chains from a single sample sequenced in a study of vaccination and CD4 T cells after COVID-19. Treatment described: 10-day PBMC culture with coronavirus spike peptide pools or control peptides (ViraFEST assay). These receptors lack a known antigen. The Oncomine TCR Beta short-read assay was what sequenced the DNA obtained from cultured CD4+ T cells. TCRdb passed the PCR reads through MiXCR, listing each CDR3 protein once. The sample consists of about 9,100 distinct CDR3 sequences, roughly 61% of them appearing once. The sample consisted of cultured CD4+ T cells from blood, taken after SARS-CoV-2 vaccination. The receptors stem from a human donor with COVID-19.

This chain connects TRBV7-2 to TRBJ2-3, with no clear D. CDR3 length: 15 amino acids. Per germline, CDR1 SGHTA and CDR2 FQGNSA. Trimming removed 5 bases at V and 2 bases at J, with 14 bases between. The CDR3 DNA reads as TGTGCCAGCAGCCGCAGTTCGGTGACCACAGATACGCAGTATTTT. This gives the protein CASSRSSVTTDTQYF. Based on the CDR3 plus reference TRBV7-2 and TRBJ2-3, the full variable domain is GAGVSQSPSNKVTEKGKDVELRCDPISGHTALYWYRQSLGQGLEFLIYFQGNSAPDKSGLPSDRFSAERTGGSVSTLTIQRTQQEDSAVYLCASSRSSVTTDTQYFGPGTRLTVL.

The J gene is TRBJ2-5, the V gene TRBV5-1; 10 bases align to TRBD2. Trimming took 2 bases from V and 6 from J; bases not matched to a gene: 10. Germline V gives CDR1 SGHRS, CDR2 YFSETQ. This CDR3 has 16 amino acids. The CDR3 bases are TGCGCCAGCAGCTTTCAATCCCCTAGCGGGGGCCAGACCCAGTACTTC. Its protein is CASSFQSPSGGQTQYF.

The chain carries TRBV7-3 and TRBJ2-5, with TRBD1 as a possible D gene (6 bases). Trimming pared 5 bases from V and 0 bases from J, leaving 10 bases between. The CDR3 is 14 amino acids. Germline CDR1 SGHTA, CDR2 FQGTGA. In DNA, the CDR3 is TGTGCCAGCAGCAGGGGGTCCCACCAAGAGACCCAGTACTTC. Its translation is CASSRGSHQETQYF.

This chain connects TRBV7-2 to TRBJ1-5; no clear D gene. Germline V gene data show CDR1 as SGHTA and CDR2 as FQGNSA. The CDR3 consists of 13 residues. The ends were cut back, 1 base at V and 6 bases at J, with 7 bases in the middle. CDR3 sequence reads: CASSLEGSQPQHF. The DNA for the CDR3 is TGTGCCAGCAGCTTAGAAGGGAGTCAGCCCCAGCATTTT.

This chain uses TRBV20-1 with TRBJ1-6; no clear D. V was trimmed by 6 bases and J by 0 bases, leaving 18 bases between them. This CDR3 has 17 amino acids. Germline assignment: CDR1 DFQATT and CDR2 SNEGSKA (reference sequence). The CDR3 loop is CSAPTSLGPSYNSPLHF. The CDR3 DNA is TGCAGTGCACCGACATCCTTAGGGCCCTCCTATAATTCACCCCTCCACTTT.

As concerns this clonotype: The CDR3 ends on some other residue instead of the conserved phenylalanine or tryptophan, so this is likely a read error. Because the CDR3's place on the DNA is in doubt, the DNA is left out and the CDR3 is given as listed by TCRdb. The V and J genes are TRBV20-1 and TRBJ2-3; the D call TRBD2 from the table was never checked on the DNA. The V gene's germline CDR1 is DFQATT and CDR2 SNEGSKA (reference sequence). The CDR3 sequence runs 11 residues, both termini included. CDR3 protein: CSAKGTSGGLA.

DNA for the CDR3: TGCGCCAGCAGCACAGGGGAGAGTAGCAATCAGCCCCAGCATTTT. Translation: CASSTGESSNQPQHF. The chain links TRBV5-1 to TRBJ1-5; 7 bases agree with TRBD1. The CDR3 has 15 residues. Trimming cost V 4 bases and J 0 bases; bases outside gene matches: 4. Germline CDR1 and CDR2: SGHRS and YFSETQ.

J is TRBJ1-2 and V is TRBV2; 7 positions agree with TRBD1. V shed 6 bases and J 2 bases; nucleotides not matched to a gene: 6. The CDR3 contains 14 residues. Germline CDR1 SNHLY, CDR2 FYNNEI. The chain's CDR3 is CASRGQLSNYGYTF. The CDR3 DNA follows: TGTGCCAGCAGGGGACAGCTATCCAACTATGGCTACACCTTC.

The table lists this clonotype with a few counts. The gene calls are TRBV20-1 and TRBJ2-7, with 8 bases aligning to TRBD1. The junction had 17 bases not matched to a gene; V was cut back by 3 bases and J by 4 bases. The V gene's germline CDR1 is DFQATT and CDR2 SNEGSKA (reference sequence). The CDR3 spans 17 residues. CDR3 DNA sequence: TGCAGTGCTAGGGACAGGGTGAGAGAACGTACAAGGTACGAGCAGTACTTC. It is translated as CSARDRVRERTRYEQYF.

This clonotype was observed once. The chain combines TRBV6-1 with TRBJ1-2; D is perhaps TRBD1 (6 bases). The CDR3 runs 15 residues. V dropped 7 bases and J dropped 4 bases, with 19 bases sitting between them. Germline assignment: CDR1 MNHNS and CDR2 SASEGT. The CDR3 sequence is CASKEVQGLIYGYTF. In DNA form, the CDR3 reads TGTGCCAGCAAGGAAGTACAGGGTTTAATCTATGGCTACACCTTC.

A remark on this clonotype: The junction does not match germline at one end; this may be a read error. V and J are TRBV14 and TRBJ2-2; perhaps TRBD2 as D (5 bases). Germline CDR1 and CDR2: SGHDN and FVKESK. The length of the CDR3 is 15 residues. The CDR3 bases are TGTGCCAGCAGCCAACGGCTCACGGGCACCGGGGAGCTGCTTTTT. Its translation is CASSQRLTGTGELLF.

This sequence joins TRBV20-1 and TRBJ2-3; D unresolved. Trimming cost V 6 bases and J 2 bases, with 15 bases left between them. CDR3 size: 14 residues. Germline V gives CDR1 DFQATT, CDR2 SNEGSKA (reference sequence). CDR3 coding DNA: TGCAGTGCCCCACGACCGGGTATCACAGATACGCAGTATTTT. Encoded protein: CSAPRPGITDTQYF.

The V gene is TRBV14, the J gene TRBJ1-1; no firm D call. V lost 6 bases and J lost 4, with 12 bases in between. The CDR3 loop spans 13 amino acids. Germline CDR1 SGHDN, CDR2 FVKESK. CDR3: CASRPMSGTEAFF. CDR3 nucleotides: TGTGCCAGCAGGCCCATGTCTGGCACTGAAGCTTTCTTT.

This sequence joins TRBV2 and TRBJ2-3; 8 nucleotides line up with TRBD1. The CDR3 is made up of 15 amino acids. Germline-derived CDR1 and CDR2 are SNHLY and FYNNEI. The ends lost 3 bases at V and 4 bases at J; junction bases unmatched: 6. This CDR3 is CASSDLAGGADTQYF. For the CDR3, the DNA is TGTGCCAGCAGTGATCTGGCAGGGGGCGCAGATACGCAGTATTTT. Full variable domain (remainder filled in from reference TRBV2 and TRBJ2-3): EPEVTQTPSHQVTQMGQEVILRCVPISNHLYFYWYRQILGQKVEFLVSFYNNEISEKSEIFDDQFSVERPDGSNFTLKIRSTKLEDSAMYFCASSDLAGGADTQYFGPGTRLTVL.

As concerns this clonotype: At one end, the junction sequence differs from germline, possibly due to a read error. The rearrangement joins TRBV20-1 to TRBJ2-3; either TRBD1 or TRBD2 may fit D (5 bases each). This CDR3 comprises 12 residues. Per the germline V gene, CDR1 is DFQATT and CDR2 is SNEGSKA (reference sequence). Here the CDR3 reads CGARDHTDTQYF. CDR3 in DNA: TGCGGTGCTCGGGACCACACAGATACGCAGTATTTT.

This rearrangement joins TRBV11-1 to TRBJ1-2, with TRBD1 identical over 8 bases. With 5 bases clipped from V and 4 bases from J, the junction kept 12 bases outside the gene matches. This CDR3 is 16 amino acids long. The germline V gene encodes CDR1 SGHAT and CDR2 FQDESV (reference sequence). The CDR3 protein is CASSLDRAPLGYGYTF. DNA for the CDR3: TGTGCCAGCAGCCTGGACAGGGCCCCCTTGGGCTATGGCTACACCTTC.

The genes are TRBV6-1 and TRBJ2-3, with 7 bases fitting TRBD2. This CDR3 comprises 14 residues. Trimming took 7 bases from V and 1 from J; bases not matched to a gene: 5. Per germline, CDR1 MNHNS and CDR2 SASEGT. CDR3: CASTLSGGTDTQYF. The CDR3 DNA is TGTGCCAGCACCCTAAGCGGGGGCACAGATACGCAGTATTTT.

This clonotype has just a few counts. The chain carries TRBV20-1 and TRBJ1-1, with 7 bases that match TRBD1. The V gene end was trimmed by 5 bases and the J gene end by 1 base; junction bases not matched to a gene: 16. This CDR3 is built from 17 residues. Germline values: CDR1 DFQATT, CDR2 SNEGSKA (reference sequence). In nucleotides, the CDR3 is TGCAGTGCTGCGGACAGGACGAAGGGAAAAGGGAACACTGAAGCTTTCTTT. Translation gives CSAADRTKGKGNTEAFF.

This chain connects TRBV6-1 to TRBJ1-4; D remains unclear. The CDR3 covers 13 residues. Deletions cut 6 bases from V and 6 bases from J, with 11 bases between. The germline CDR1 and CDR2 sequences are MNHNS and SASEGT. The CDR3 protein is CASSGRIYEKLFF. CDR3 in DNA: TGTGCCAGCAGCGGCAGGATTTATGAAAAACTGTTTTTT.